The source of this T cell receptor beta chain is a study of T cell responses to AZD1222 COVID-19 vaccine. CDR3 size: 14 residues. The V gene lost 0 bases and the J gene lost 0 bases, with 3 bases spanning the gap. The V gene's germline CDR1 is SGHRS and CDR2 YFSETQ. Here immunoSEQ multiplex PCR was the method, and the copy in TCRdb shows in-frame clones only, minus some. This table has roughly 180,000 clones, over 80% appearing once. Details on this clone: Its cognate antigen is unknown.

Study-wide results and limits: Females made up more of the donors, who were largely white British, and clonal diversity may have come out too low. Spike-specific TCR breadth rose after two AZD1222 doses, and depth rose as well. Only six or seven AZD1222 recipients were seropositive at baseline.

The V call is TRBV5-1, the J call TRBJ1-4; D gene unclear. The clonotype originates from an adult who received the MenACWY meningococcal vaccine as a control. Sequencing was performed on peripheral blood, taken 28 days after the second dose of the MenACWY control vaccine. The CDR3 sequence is CASSLVPTNEKLFF. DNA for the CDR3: TGCGCCAGCAGCTTGGTCCCAACTAATGAAAAACTGTTTTTT.